A single sample is the source of the 7 T cell receptor beta chains below, sequenced in a study of T cells after yellow fever vaccination. TCRdb reprocessed the 5' RACE reads via MiXCR and lists one record per CDR3 protein. The table has some 400,000 distinct CDR3 sequences, around 6.5% seen once. This specimen was PBMCs, taken 5 days after the yellow fever booster vaccination. All receptors derive from a man younger than 40 who received the YFV17D yellow fever vaccine.

This clonotype came up many times. In DNA form, the CDR3 reads TGTGCCAGCAGCTTAGACAGGGCCCAAGAGACCCAGTACTTC. This sequence encodes CASSLDRAQETQYF. The genes are TRBV7-9 and TRBJ2-5; maybe TRBD1 (6 bases). Deletions cut 1 base from V and 1 base from J, with 7 bases between. Germline assignment: CDR1 SEHNR and CDR2 FQNEAQ (reference sequence). This CDR3 has 14 residues.

CDR3 loop: CASSWGGAGANVLTF. As DNA, the CDR3 is TGTGCCAGCAGCTGGGGGGGGGCTGGGGCCAACGTCCTGACTTTC. The chain carries TRBV7-2 and TRBJ2-6; 7 nucleotides match TRBD2. In germline, CDR1 is SGHTA, CDR2 FQGNSA. The CDR3 covers 15 residues. The V segment lost 4 bases and the J segment 2 bases; nucleotides outside the gene matches: 2.

V usage is TRBV20-1 and J usage is TRBJ2-7; no clear D. Trimming took off 2 bases at V and 5 bases at J, with 7 bases between the two ends. The CDR3 contains 11 residues. Germline V gene data show CDR1 as DFQATT and CDR2 as SNEGSKA (reference sequence). The chain's CDR3 is CSARQGNEQYF. The CDR3 DNA is TGCAGTGCTAGACAAGGTAACGAGCAGTACTTC.

This clonotype occurred a few times. This rearrangement joins TRBV6-5 to TRBJ1-5, with a possible D match to TRBD1 (5 bases). Trimming removed 0 bases at V and 6 bases at J, with 12 bases between. Germline CDR1 MNHEY, CDR2 SVGAGI. The CDR3 is 15 residues long. The CDR3: CASSYSHGAGQPQHF. DNA for the CDR3: TGTGCCAGCAGTTACTCGCACGGGGCTGGTCAGCCCCAGCATTTT.

This clonotype has a handful of counts. This chain links TRBV20-1 with TRBJ1-6; TRBD1 agrees at 8 bases. The germline gives CDR1 DFQATT, CDR2 SNEGSKA (reference sequence). The junction had 17 bases not matched to a gene; V was cut back by 6 bases and J by 10 bases. The CDR3 loop spans 16 amino acids. DNA for the CDR3: TGCAGTGCCCCCGTGGGATACAGGGGGAGAAACTCACCCCTCCACTTT. It is translated as CSAPVGYRGRNSPLHF.

V gene TRBV2 combines with J gene TRBJ2-4, with TRBD2 as a possible D gene (5 bases). The length of the CDR3 is 14 residues. V was shortened by 3 bases and J by 6 bases, with 12 bases between the two germline ends. Germline CDR1 is SNHLY and CDR2 is FYNNEI. This CDR3 reads CASSDEGFRNIQYF. The CDR3 coding sequence is TGTGCCAGCAGTGACGAGGGTTTCAGAAACATTCAGTACTTC.

This rearrangement joins TRBV24-1 to TRBJ1-1; D not certain. Between the trimmed V and J ends, which lost 2 bases and 3 bases, there was a span of 3 bases. Germline V lookup: CDR1 KGHDR, CDR2 SFDVKD. The CDR3 loop spans 12 amino acids. As DNA, the CDR3 is TGTGCCACCAGTGATTCTGACACTGAAGCTTTCTTT. This sequence encodes CATSDSDTEAFF.